This T cell receptor beta chain was profiled in a study of blood T cell repertoires in COVID-19. Whole-study context: PBMCs, B-cell-depleted T cells, or T cells provided the cDNA or gDNA that made up the material.

Source study methods: By means of reference gene primer amplification, nucleated cell counts were estimated. TCRdb's table, derived via immunoSEQ multiplex PCR, lists solely in-frame clones and lacks some. For V, J and clone size, that table is used; D and trimming come from the DNA. The sample lists some 120,000 clones; about 83% were seen once. This clone was picked up one time. Germline CDR1 and CDR2: KGHDR and SFDVKD. Trimming removed 1 base from V and 9 bases from J, with 12 bases in between. The CDR3 loop spans 14 amino acids. This rearrangement joins TRBV24-1 to TRBJ2-1; perhaps TRBD1 as D (5 bases). The source material was peripheral blood. This clonotype was sampled from a man aged 55 to 70 with acute or convalescent COVID-19. In DNA form, the CDR3 reads TGTGCCACCAGTGATTTTCCAGGGTCCACTGAGCAGTTCTTC. This translates into CATSDFPGSTEQFF.